This T cell receptor beta chain comes out of a study of T cells in Graves' hyperthyroidism and ophthalmopathy. This CDR3 contains 14 residues. V lost 5 bases, J lost 4 bases, and 17 bases lay in between. The V gene's germline CDR1 is DFQATT and CDR2 SNEGSKA (reference sequence). TCR beta CDR3 regions were amplified from RNA transcripts. RT-PCR in the first round (using the HTBI primer set) targeted the TCR CDR3. One entry per CDR3 protein, called by TCRdb with MiXCR from the multiplex PCR reads. There are about 400,000 distinct CDR3 sequences in the sample; roughly an eighth occur only once, and approximately 27% lies in the top ten. Ophthalmopathy patients had moderate-to-severe active disease, CAS ≥3, NOSPECS ≥4, and disease duration under 3 months.

This sequence originates from a man between 50 and 59 years old with Graves' ophthalmopathy. The sequenced sample consisted of blood. The chain couples TRBV20-1 to TRBJ1-1; D uncertain. The CDR3 coding sequence is TGCAGTGCTTGGTGGGCAGCCCCGAGCACTGAAGCTTTCTTT. The encoded protein is CSAWWAAPSTEAFF.